These 28 T cell receptor beta chains were all obtained from the same sample, sequenced in a study of metastatic and nonmetastatic thyroid tumors. TCRdb re-clonotyped the PCR reads via MiXCR. The table records roughly 70,000 clones, less than 20% of them present only once. Not a single patient had been given any form of treatment at any point before undergoing thyroid surgery. The material sequenced was blood. Receptors originate from a female donor with papillary thyroid cancer or a benign thyroid nodule (not recorded which). Some clones in this sample may be carry-over from other donors' samples.

The chain is built from TRBV20-1 and TRBJ2-7; 9 nucleotides align to TRBD1. The CDR3 has 15 residues. Germline loops: CDR1 DFQATT, CDR2 SNEGSKA (reference sequence). Trimming at V came to 4 bases and at J to 4 bases, leaving 11 bases not matched to a gene. The DNA for the CDR3 is TGCAGTGCTACGGACCCCGGGACAGGGACATACGAGCAGTACTTC. This gives the protein CSATDPGTGTYEQYF.

This chain joins TRBV27 and TRBJ1-1; 7 positions agree with TRBD1. Looked up from germline, CDR1 is MNHEY and CDR2 is SMNVEV (reference sequence). V shed 6 bases, J shed 5 bases, and the junction held 9 bases outside the gene matches. The CDR3 contains 14 residues. CDR3 loop: CASSRDRARTEAFF. The DNA for the CDR3 is TGTGCCAGCAGCCGCGACAGGGCAAGGACTGAAGCTTTCTTT.

This clone was seen many times. The rearrangement joins TRBV15 to TRBJ1-2; D call uncertain. The CDR3 is made up of 11 amino acids. CDR1 and CDR2 (germline): LNHNV, YYDKDF (reference sequence). V was trimmed by 0 bases and J by 9 bases, leaving 5 bases between them. The CDR3 reads CATSRDGRYTF. The DNA for the CDR3 is TGTGCCACCAGCAGAGATGGGCGCTACACCTTC.

This clone occurred many times. Other nucleotide sequences from this sample produce the same CDR3. As DNA, the CDR3 is TGTGCCAGTAGTCCCCGGACTACCTTCACAGATACGCAGTATTTT. Translation gives CASSPRTTFTDTQYF. This chain joins TRBV19 and TRBJ2-3, with a tentative D call TRBD2 (6 bases). CDR1 is LNHDA and CDR2 is SQIVND in the germline V gene (reference sequence). Deletions cut 5 bases from V and 2 bases from J, with 14 bases between. The CDR3 sequence is 15 residues long. Supplemented by reference TRBV19 and TRBJ2-3, the full variable domain reads DGGITQSPKYLFRKEGQNVTLSCEQNLNHDAMYWYRQDPGQGLRLIYYSQIVNDFQKGDIAEGYSVSREKKESFPLTVTSAQKNPTAFYLCASSPRTTFTDTQYFGPGTRLTVL.

In its sample, this clone was seen many times. The J gene is TRBJ2-2, the V gene TRBV20-1; tentative D call: TRBD1 (5 bases). The CDR3 extends over 13 amino acids. Trimming removed 3 bases from V and 2 bases from J, with 7 bases in between. Germline-derived CDR1 and CDR2 are DFQATT and SNEGSKA (reference sequence). CDR3 bases: TGCAGTGCTAGTGACAGAAACACCGGGGAGCTGTTTTTT. Residues: CSASDRNTGELFF.

This clone was recorded at least ten times. The chain links TRBV4-3 to TRBJ1-3; D is uncertain. Germline CDR1 LGHNA, CDR2 YSLEER. The CDR3 extends over 20 amino acids. Trimming pared 0 bases from V and 1 base from J, leaving 22 bases between. The CDR3 spells CASSQEDAAWSPYSGNTIYF. The CDR3 DNA follows: TGCGCCAGCAGCCAAGAGGACGCCGCCTGGTCTCCCTATTCTGGAAACACCATATATTTT.

This clone was counted ten times or more. The chain joins TRBV28 to TRBJ1-5, with D tentatively TRBD1 (5 bases). Trimming shortened V by 8 bases and J by 6 bases, and 17 bases separated the two germline ends. This CDR3 contains 14 residues. Germline V gene data show CDR1 as MDHEN and CDR2 as SYDVKM. CDR3 protein: CASSPQEGIQPQHF. CDR3 sequence (DNA): TGTGCCAGCTCCCCTCAGGAGGGGATTCAGCCCCAGCATTTT.

The chain is built from TRBV7-2 and TRBJ2-5; TRBD1 matches at 9 bases. The CDR3 totals 14 residues. V trimming: 5 bases; J trimming: 2 bases; junction bases outside the gene matches: 3. Germline V lookup: CDR1 SGHTA, CDR2 FQGNSA. DNA of the CDR3: TGTGCCAGCAGCCTGACAGGGGGGCAAGAGACCCAGTACTTC. Protein: CASSLTGGQETQYF.

This clone has at least ten counts. The rearrangement joins TRBV5-1 to TRBJ2-7; 8 bases are a match to TRBD1. Trimming cost V 5 bases and J 3 bases; bases outside gene matches: 7. Germline CDR1 reads SGHRS; CDR2 reads YFSETQ. This CDR3 comprises 14 residues. CDR3 nucleotide sequence: TGCGCCAGCAGTTCCCAGGGACAGGTCTACGAGCAGTACTTC. Its translation is CASSSQGQVYEQYF.

This clone was detected many times. This rearrangement joins TRBV29-1 to TRBJ2-6; TRBD1 might be the D (7 bases). CDR1 is SQVTM and CDR2 is ANQGSEA in the germline V gene. Trimming left V 4 bases short and J 0 bases short, with 10 bases between. The CDR3 length is 15 residues. The CDR3 reads CSVGQGGSGANVLTF. The CDR3, as DNA: TGCAGCGTTGGACAGGGAGGCTCTGGGGCCAACGTCCTGACTTTC.

This chain uses TRBV2 with TRBJ2-2, with 7 nucleotides matching TRBD2. The germline gives CDR1 SNHLY, CDR2 FYNNEI. V shed 7 bases and J 4 bases; nucleotides not matched to a gene: 9. The CDR3 extends over 15 amino acids. The CDR3 DNA follows: TGTGCCAGCACCCCAGAGGCTAGCGGCACCGGGGAGCTGTTTTTT. Its protein product is CASTPEASGTGELFF.

CDR3 residues: CASSSTGTGDLETQYF. The CDR3 DNA is TGTGCCAGCAGCTCCACCGGGACAGGGGATCTTGAGACCCAGTACTTC. The chain couples TRBV7-9 to TRBJ2-5, with TRBD1 identical over 10 bases. This CDR3 has 16 amino acids. Germline trimming cut 4 bases from V and 5 bases from J; bases unmatched to any gene: 10. Germline V CDR1 and CDR2: SEHNR, FQNEAQ (reference sequence).

This clone was seen ten or more times. This sequence joins TRBV7-9 and TRBJ1-1; no clear D. V shed 5 bases and J shed 3 bases, with 7 bases lying between them. Germline lookup yields CDR1 SEHNR and CDR2 FQNEAQ (reference sequence). The CDR3 loop spans 12 amino acids. The DNA for the CDR3 is TGTGCCAGCAGCCTAGGATACACTGAAGCTTTCTTT. Its protein product is CASSLGYTEAFF.

V gene TRBV2 combines with J gene TRBJ2-5; 13 nucleotides align to TRBD2. The CDR3 contains 19 residues. Germline V CDR1 and CDR2: SNHLY, FYNNEI. V trimming: 2 bases; J trimming: 4 bases; junction bases outside the gene matches: 13. In nucleotides, the CDR3 is TGTGCCAGCAGTGAATTCTACCTTCGGACTAGCGGGAGCCCAGAGACCCAGTACTTC. It codes for CASSEFYLRTSGSPETQYF.

This clone has ten or more counts. The J gene is TRBJ2-5, the V gene TRBV6-1; D is unresolved. The germline V gene encodes CDR1 MNHNS and CDR2 SASEGT. The CDR3 extends over 14 amino acids. Trimming pared 8 bases from V and 2 bases from J, leaving 15 bases between. The CDR3: CASVEAFYQETQYF. For the CDR3, the DNA is TGTGCCAGCGTGGAAGCGTTCTATCAAGAGACCCAGTACTTC.

The table lists this clone with many counts. The rearrangement links TRBV4-1 to TRBJ2-2, with D possibly matching TRBD1 (6 bases). Germline CDR1 and CDR2: MGHRA and YSYEKL. The V and J ends lost 3 bases and 5 bases respectively, with 13 bases between them. This CDR3 is 15 amino acids long. This CDR3 is CASSHTGLRTGELFF. CDR3 bases: TGCGCCAGCAGCCATACAGGGTTGAGGACCGGGGAGCTGTTTTTT.

This clone has ten or more counts. The J gene is TRBJ1-1, the V gene TRBV6-1; D uncertain. The CDR3 totals 13 residues. V was clipped by 1 base and J by 10 bases, with 13 bases between them. In germline, CDR1 is MNHNS, CDR2 SASEGT. CDR3 residues: CASSEGRTAGAFF. DNA of the CDR3: TGTGCCAGCAGTGAAGGAAGGACCGCTGGAGCTTTCTTT.

This clone showed up many times. The chain couples TRBV30 to TRBJ2-3, with D uncertain. Trimming took 2 bases from V and 4 from J, leaving 7 bases between them. The CDR3 totals 12 residues. From germline, CDR1 is GTSNPN and CDR2 SVGIG (reference sequence). The CDR3 bases are TGTGCCTGGAGTTTGGGCGCAGATACGCAGTATTTT. Its translation: CAWSLGADTQYF.

This clone was picked up many times. The chain links TRBV20-1 to TRBJ2-4, with D possibly matching TRBD1 (6 bases). The V end lost 4 bases, the J end lost 4 bases, and 14 bases lay between the germline ends. CDR1 is DFQATT and CDR2 is SNEGSKA in the germline V gene (reference sequence). The CDR3 has 14 residues. In DNA form, the CDR3 reads TGCAGTGCTAAACTCCGGGACACAAAAAACATTCAGTACTTC. It translates to CSAKLRDTKNIQYF.

This clone was detected ten times or more. This chain uses TRBV4-1 with TRBJ2-1; D is possibly TRBD1 or TRBD2 (5 bases each). In germline, CDR1 is MGHRA, CDR2 YSYEKL. The CDR3 is 17 residues long. V was shortened by 0 bases and J by 7 bases, with 19 bases between the two germline ends. CDR3 coding DNA: TGCGCCAGCAGCCAAGATTGGGGACCGCGGGCGTGGAATGAGCAGTTCTTC. Its protein product is CASSQDWGPRAWNEQFF.

Only a few counts were recorded for this clone. The rearrangement uses TRBV12-3 or TRBV12-4 and TRBJ1-6, with D maybe TRBD1 (5 bases). Trimming left V 5 bases short and J 6 bases short, with 11 bases between. The CDR3 is 14 residues long. CDR3 amino acids: CASSQGPVNSPLHF. CDR3 bases: TGTGCCAGCAGTCAGGGACCCGTTAATTCACCCCTCCACTTT.

This sequence joins TRBV29-1 and TRBJ2-5, with D unresolved. This CDR3 has 11 amino acids. In germline, CDR1 is SQVTM, CDR2 ANQGSEA. Trimming took off 6 bases at V and 8 bases at J, with 13 bases between the two ends. In nucleotides, the CDR3 is TGCAGCGTCACCAAACCCGGTACCCAGTACTTC. This codes for CSVTKPGTQYF.

This chain uses TRBV12-3 or TRBV12-4 with TRBJ2-3, with D perhaps TRBD1 (6 bases). The CDR3 has 14 residues. Trimming removed 6 bases from V and 6 bases from J, with 16 bases in between. The CDR3 sequence is CASSLTGSGDTQYF. The CDR3 nucleotides are TGTGCCAGCAGCCTTACAGGGTCTGGGGATACGCAGTATTTT.

The sample holds many counts of this clone. The CDR3 DNA reads TGCGCCAGCAGCCAAGTGTGGAGCGGGAGTGCCTACGAGCAGTACTTC. It specifies CASSQVWSGSAYEQYF. The genes are TRBV4-1 and TRBJ2-7; TRBD2 matches 8 bases. The CDR3 loop spans 16 amino acids. V trimming: 1 base; J trimming: 2 bases; junction bases outside the gene matches: 7. Germline V gives CDR1 MGHRA, CDR2 YSYEKL.

At least ten counts were recorded for this clone. The V call is TRBV6-1, the J call TRBJ1-2, with D perhaps TRBD1 (6 bases). CDR1 and CDR2 (germline): MNHNS, SASEGT. The V gene lost 6 bases and the J gene lost 0 bases, with 11 bases spanning the gap. The CDR3 sequence is 14 residues long. The CDR3: CASSPDRSNYGYTF. For the CDR3, the DNA is TGTGCCAGCAGCCCGGACAGATCTAACTATGGCTACACCTTC.

In this sample, this clone turned up many times. The gene calls are TRBV9 and TRBJ2-3, with 10 positions matching TRBD2. The CDR3 is made up of 18 amino acids. V was clipped by 3 bases and J by 1 base; unmatched bases: 11. Germline values: CDR1 SGDLS, CDR2 YYNGEE. This CDR3 is CASSERTSGLGRTDTQYF. The CDR3 coding sequence is TGTGCCAGCAGCGAGAGGACTAGCGGCCTAGGACGCACAGATACGCAGTATTTT. Full variable domain (missing parts from reference TRBV9 and TRBJ2-3): DSGVTQTPKHLITATGQRVTLRCSPRSGDLSVYWYQQSLDQGLQFLIQYYNGEERAKGNILERFSAQQFPDLHSELNLSSLELGDSALYFCASSERTSGLGRTDTQYFGPGTRLTVL.

Ten or more counts support this clone. V is TRBV6-2 or TRBV6-3 and J is TRBJ2-7; TRBD2 agrees at 10 bases. The junction had 15 bases not matched to a gene; V was cut back by 4 bases and J by 0 bases. The length of the CDR3 is 19 residues. Germline V gene sequence: CDR1 MNHEY, CDR2 SVGEGT. This CDR3 reads CASSSELAGRLKSSYEQYF. CDR3 sequence (DNA): TGTGCCAGCAGTTCCGAACTAGCGGGAAGACTGAAAAGCTCCTACGAGCAGTACTTC.

Many counts were recorded for this clone. The chain joins TRBV3-1 to TRBJ1-1; no reliable D call. This CDR3 comprises 14 residues. Germline assignment: CDR1 LGHDT and CDR2 YNNKEL (reference sequence). Trimming pared 1 base from V and 4 bases from J, leaving 10 bases between. The DNA for the CDR3 is TGTGCCAGCAGCCAAGTGGGAGGGAGCACTGAAGCTTTCTTT. Residues: CASSQVGGSTEAFF.